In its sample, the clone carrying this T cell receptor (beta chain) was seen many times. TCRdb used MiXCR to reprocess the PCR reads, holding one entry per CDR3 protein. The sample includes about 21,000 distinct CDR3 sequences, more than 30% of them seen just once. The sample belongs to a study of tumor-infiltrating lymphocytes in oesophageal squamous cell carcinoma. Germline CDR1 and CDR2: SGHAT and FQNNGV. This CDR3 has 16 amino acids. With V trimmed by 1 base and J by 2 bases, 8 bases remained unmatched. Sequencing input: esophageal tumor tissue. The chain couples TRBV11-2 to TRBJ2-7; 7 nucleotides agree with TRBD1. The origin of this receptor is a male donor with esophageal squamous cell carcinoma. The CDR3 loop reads CASSLGTGQNPYEQYF. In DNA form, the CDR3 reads TGTGCCAGCAGCTTAGGGACGGGACAGAACCCCTACGAGCAGTACTTC.